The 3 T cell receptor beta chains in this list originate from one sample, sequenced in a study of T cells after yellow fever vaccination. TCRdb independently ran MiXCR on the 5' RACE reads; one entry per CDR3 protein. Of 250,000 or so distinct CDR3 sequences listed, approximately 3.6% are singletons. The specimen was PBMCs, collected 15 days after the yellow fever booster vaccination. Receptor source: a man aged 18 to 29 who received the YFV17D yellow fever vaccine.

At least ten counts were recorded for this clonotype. The CDR3, as DNA: TGCGCCAGCAGCTTGGGGGGCCAAGAGACCCAGTACTTC. It specifies CASSLGGQETQYF. The V call is TRBV5-1, the J call TRBJ2-5; D gene uncertain. V lost 0 bases, J lost 1 base, and 4 bases lay in between. This CDR3 has 13 amino acids. In germline, CDR1 is SGHRS, CDR2 YFSETQ.

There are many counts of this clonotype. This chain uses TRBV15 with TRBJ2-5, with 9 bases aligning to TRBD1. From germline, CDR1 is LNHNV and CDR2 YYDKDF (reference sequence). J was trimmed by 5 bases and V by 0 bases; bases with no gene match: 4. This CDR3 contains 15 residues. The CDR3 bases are TGTGCCACCAGCAGAGAACAGGGGGCTCGGGAGACCCAGTACTTC. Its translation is CATSREQGARETQYF.

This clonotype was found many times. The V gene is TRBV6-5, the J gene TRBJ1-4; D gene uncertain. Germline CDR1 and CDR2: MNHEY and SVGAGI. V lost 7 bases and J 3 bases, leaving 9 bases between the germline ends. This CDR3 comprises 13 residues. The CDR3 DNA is TGTGCCAGCACCACCCTAGCTAATGAAAAACTGTTTTTT. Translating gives CASTTLANEKLFF.